A selection of T cell receptor beta chains follows, all from one sample in a study of cytomegalovirus exposure and HLA in healthy donors. Sequencing was performed with immunoSEQ multiplex PCR; in TCRdb, only in-frame clones are kept and a portion is missing. The profile covers 200,000 or so clones, with more than 80% appearing a single time and about 7% taken by the ten largest. Input material: PBMCs. The receptors stem from a young man in good health and CMV-seropositive. Both conserved end residues are part of each CDR3. A D gene is named only where the DNA matches it firmly. Clone size is not always given. Where it is, it says once, few, many or a class for expanded clones.

V gene: TRBV5-6; CDR3 length: 12; D gene: .; clone size: .; J gene: TRBJ1-3; CDR3 DNA: TGTGCCAGCAGCTTCGCTGGAAACACCATATATTTT; CDR3 protein: CASSFAGNTIYF
V gene: TRBV7-3; CDR3 length: 13; D gene: .; clone size: once; J gene: TRBJ2-1; CDR3 DNA: TGTGCCAGCAGCCTAGATAAAGACAATGAGCAGTTCTTC; CDR3 protein: CASSLDKDNEQFF
V gene: TRBV28; CDR3 length: 15; D gene: TRBD2; clone size: .; J gene: TRBJ2-1; CDR3 DNA: TGTGCCAGCAGCCGTCCGGGACTAGCGGACAATGAGCAGTTCTTC; CDR3 protein: CASSRPGLADNEQFF
V gene: TRBV10-3; CDR3 length: 14; D gene: TRBD2; clone size: few; J gene: TRBJ2-1; CDR3 DNA: TGTGCCATCGCCGGGACTAGCGGGGGATATGAGCAGTTCTTC; CDR3 protein: CAIAGTSGGYEQFF
V gene: TRBV5-1; CDR3 length: 16; D gene: .; clone size: .; J gene: TRBJ2-3; CDR3 DNA: TGCGCCAGCAGCCTAGGGCGGACTTACGGCACAGATACGCAGTATTTT; CDR3 protein: CASSLGRTYGTDTQYF
V gene: TRBV7-9; CDR3 length: 13; D gene: TRBD1; clone size: .; J gene: TRBJ2-7; CDR3 DNA: TGTGCCAGCACCAGGGCAGGGGGATACGAGCAGTACTTC; CDR3 protein: CASTRAGGYEQYF
V gene: TRBV6-5; CDR3 length: 15; D gene: TRBD2; clone size: .; J gene: TRBJ2-4; CDR3 DNA: TGTGCCAGCAGAGGCGGGGCGGGAGCTCCGAGCATTCAGTACTTC; CDR3 protein: CASRGGAGAPSIQYF
V gene: TRBV19; CDR3 length: 16; D gene: .; clone size: .; J gene: TRBJ2-5; CDR3 DNA: TGTGCCAGTAGTAACCGTCGGGGACTCAGACAAGAGACCCAGTACTTC; CDR3 protein: CASSNRRGLRQETQYF
V gene: TRBV4-1; CDR3 length: 15; D gene: .; clone size: .; J gene: TRBJ2-2; CDR3 DNA: TGCGCCAGCAGCCAAACGGGAGTCGGGACCGGGGAGCTGTTTTTT; CDR3 protein: CASSQTGVGTGELFF
V gene: TRBV6-6; CDR3 length: 13; D gene: TRBD1; clone size: .; J gene: TRBJ2-1; CDR3 DNA: TGTGCCAGCAGCAAACGGACAGGCGGTGAGCAGTTCTTC; CDR3 protein: CASSKRTGGEQFF
V gene: TRBV27; CDR3 length: 15; D gene: TRBD1; clone size: .; J gene: TRBJ2-7; CDR3 DNA: TGTGCCAGCAGTTTTCAAGGGGGCGCCGGTTACGAGCAGTACTTC; CDR3 protein: CASSFQGGAGYEQYF
V gene: TRBV4-3; CDR3 length: 16; D gene: .; clone size: .; J gene: TRBJ1-4; CDR3 DNA: TGCGCCAGCAGCCAAGATCCCGGAGCTTGGGGGGTAAAACTGTTTTTT; CDR3 protein: CASSQDPGAWGVKLFF
V gene: TRBV14; CDR3 length: 13; D gene: .; clone size: .; J gene: TRBJ2-7; CDR3 DNA: TGTGCCAGCAGCCAAGGTTATTCCAGCGAGCAGTACTTC; CDR3 protein: CASSQGYSSEQYF
V gene: TRBV7-7; CDR3 length: 15; D gene: .; clone size: .; J gene: TRBJ2-7; CDR3 DNA: TGTGCCAGCAGCCCCGCCCGGACTCCCACCTACGAGCAGTACTTC; CDR3 protein: CASSPARTPTYEQYF
V gene: TRBV19; CDR3 length: 13; D gene: .; clone size: few; J gene: TRBJ2-7; CDR3 DNA: TGTGCCAGTAGCCGGACAGAGTACTACGAGCAGTACTTC; CDR3 protein: CASSRTEYYEQYF
V gene: TRBV6-5; CDR3 length: 15; D gene: .; clone size: .; J gene: TRBJ2-1; CDR3 DNA: TGTGCCAGCAGCCGGGACGGGAGCTCCTACAATGAGCAGTTCTTC; CDR3 protein: CASSRDGSSYNEQFF
V gene: TRBV7-9; CDR3 length: 15; D gene: .; clone size: .; J gene: TRBJ2-6; CDR3 DNA: TGTGCCAGCAGCCCAGGGGTCGCTGGGGCCAACGTCCTGACTTTC; CDR3 protein: CASSPGVAGANVLTF
V gene: TRBV4-1; CDR3 length: 14; D gene: .; clone size: .; J gene: TRBJ2-7; CDR3 DNA: TGCGCCAGCAGCCAAGGCGAGACTACGCACGAGCAGTACTTC; CDR3 protein: CASSQGETTHEQYF
V gene: TRBV28; CDR3 length: 17; D gene: .; clone size: .; J gene: TRBJ2-3; CDR3 DNA: TGTGCCAGCAGTTTATCGGTCTCACTCCGTCTCACAGATACGCAGTATTTT; CDR3 protein: CASSLSVSLRLTDTQYF
V gene: TRBV12-5; CDR3 length: 15; D gene: TRBD1; clone size: .; J gene: TRBJ2-1; CDR3 DNA: TGTGCTAGTGGTTGGGGGGACAGGACTAACAATGAGCAGTTCTTC; CDR3 protein: CASGWGDRTNNEQFF
V gene: TRBV30; CDR3 length: 11; D gene: .; clone size: few; J gene: TRBJ2-3; CDR3 DNA: TGTGCCTGGGCGGGAATGGATACGCAGTATTTT; CDR3 protein: CAWAGMDTQYF
V gene: TRBV27; CDR3 length: 12; D gene: .; clone size: .; J gene: TRBJ2-7; CDR3 DNA: TGTGCCAGCAGTTCGGTTAACTACGAGCAGTACTTC; CDR3 protein: CASSSVNYEQYF
V gene: TRBV28; CDR3 length: 14; D gene: TRBD1; clone size: .; J gene: TRBJ2-7; CDR3 DNA: TGTGCCAGCCTACCTCCGGGACAGCTCTACGAGCAGTACTTC; CDR3 protein: CASLPPGQLYEQYF
V gene: TRBV7-9; CDR3 length: 14; D gene: TRBD1; clone size: .; J gene: TRBJ1-5; CDR3 DNA: TGTGCCAGCAGCACAGGGGATAGCAATCAGCCCCAGCATTTT; CDR3 protein: CASSTGDSNQPQHF
V gene: TRBV6-6; CDR3 length: 14; D gene: .; clone size: .; J gene: TRBJ1-1; CDR3 DNA: TGTGCCAGCAGTTACTCGTCCCGGAACACTGAAGCTTTCTTT; CDR3 protein: CASSYSSRNTEAFF
V gene: TRBV4-1; CDR3 length: 15; D gene: .; clone size: once; J gene: TRBJ2-1; CDR3 DNA: TGCGCCAGCAGCTCCCAGGAAGACTCCTACAATGAGCAGTTCTTC; CDR3 protein: CASSSQEDSYNEQFF
V gene: TRBV19; CDR3 length: 16; D gene: TRBD1; clone size: .; J gene: TRBJ2-3; CDR3 DNA: TGTGCCAGTAGTCCCAGTGGGACAGGGGGCACAGATACGCAGTATTTT; CDR3 protein: CASSPSGTGGTDTQYF
V gene: TRBV7-2; CDR3 length: 12; D gene: TRBD2; clone size: once; J gene: TRBJ2-7; CDR3 DNA: TGTGCCACGACGGGAGGCGGCTACGAGCAGTACTTC; CDR3 protein: CATTGGGYEQYF
V gene: TRBV7-2; CDR3 length: 15; D gene: .; clone size: .; J gene: TRBJ2-1; CDR3 DNA: TGTGCCAGCAGCTTGACAAGCGGCACTCACAATGAGCAGTTCTTC; CDR3 protein: CASSLTSGTHNEQFF
V gene: TRBV11-3; CDR3 length: 15; D gene: TRBD1; clone size: few; J gene: TRBJ1-1; CDR3 DNA: TGTGCCAGCAGCAAGGAGACAGGGATTAACACTGAAGCTTTCTTT; CDR3 protein: CASSKETGINTEAFF
V gene: TRBV6-5; CDR3 length: 15; D gene: TRBD1; clone size: .; J gene: TRBJ1-1; CDR3 DNA: TGTGCCAGCAGTTCCGACAGGGGGCGGGCCACTGAAGCTTTCTTT; CDR3 protein: CASSSDRGRATEAFF
V gene: TRBV19; CDR3 length: 15; D gene: .; clone size: .; J gene: TRBJ1-5; CDR3 DNA: TGTGCCAGTAGTCCGCCTCGAGGTTTAAATCAGCCCCAGCATTTT; CDR3 protein: CASSPPRGLNQPQHF
V gene: TRBV5-4; CDR3 length: 13; D gene: TRBD2; clone size: once; J gene: TRBJ2-7; CDR3 DNA: TGTGCCAGCAGGTTAGCGGGAGGGTACGAGCAGTACTTC; CDR3 protein: CASRLAGGYEQYF
V gene: TRBV27; CDR3 length: 14; D gene: .; clone size: .; J gene: TRBJ2-7; CDR3 DNA: TGTGCCAGCAGTCCCGGGTACGGATCCTACGAGCAGTACTTC; CDR3 protein: CASSPGYGSYEQYF
V gene: TRBV2; CDR3 length: 11; D gene: .; clone size: few; J gene: TRBJ2-7; CDR3 DNA: TGTGCCAGCAGTGACTTTAACGAGCAGTACTTC; CDR3 protein: CASSDFNEQYF
V gene: TRBV5-4; CDR3 length: 15; D gene: .; clone size: .; J gene: TRBJ1-4; CDR3 DNA: TGTGCCAGCAGCTCCCCCGGGGGAGAGAATGAAAAACTGTTTTTT; CDR3 protein: CASSSPGGENEKLFF
V gene: TRBV12-5; CDR3 length: 16; D gene: .; clone size: .; J gene: TRBJ2-4; CDR3 DNA: TGTGCTAGTGGTCTACAGGATCTGCTAGCCAAAAACATTCAGTACTTC; CDR3 protein: CASGLQDLLAKNIQYF
V gene: TRBV11-2; CDR3 length: 15; D gene: TRBD2; clone size: few; J gene: TRBJ2-1; CDR3 DNA: TGTGCCAGCAGTTCCAGCGGGAGGGCCTACAATGAGCAGTTCTTC; CDR3 protein: CASSSSGRAYNEQFF
V gene: TRBV9; CDR3 length: 16; D gene: TRBD2; clone size: .; J gene: TRBJ2-1; CDR3 DNA: TGTGCCAGCAGCGTTAGTAATCGGGAGGGGTACAATGAGCAGTTCTTC; CDR3 protein: CASSVSNREGYNEQFF
V gene: TRBV7-2; CDR3 length: 14; D gene: .; clone size: .; J gene: TRBJ2-3; CDR3 DNA: TGTGCCAGCAGCTTAGAATTCGGTGAAGATACGCAGTATTTT; CDR3 protein: CASSLEFGEDTQYF
V gene: TRBV13; CDR3 length: 16; D gene: TRBD2; clone size: .; J gene: TRBJ2-7; CDR3 DNA: TGTGCCAGCAGCTTAGGTGACCGTGGACTAGCCTACGAGCAGTACTTC; CDR3 protein: CASSLGDRGLAYEQYF
V gene: TRBV5-1; CDR3 length: 22; D gene: TRBD2; clone size: .; J gene: TRBJ2-3; CDR3 DNA: TGCGCCAGCAGCCCCCGACCGGTTGGTGTTAGCGGGGCAGGCGACCTCACAGATACGCAGTATTTT; CDR3 protein: CASSPRPVGVSGAGDLTDTQYF
V gene: TRBV18; CDR3 length: 15; D gene: .; clone size: .; J gene: TRBJ2-6; CDR3 DNA: TGTGCCAGCTCAACCGAGAACTCTGGGGCCAACGTCCTGACTTTC; CDR3 protein: CASSTENSGANVLTF
V gene: TRBV5-1; CDR3 length: 15; D gene: TRBD2; clone size: .; J gene: TRBJ2-3; CDR3 DNA: TGCGCCAGCAGCTCTAGCGGGGCTAGCACAGATACGCAGTATTTT; CDR3 protein: CASSSSGASTDTQYF
V gene: TRBV6-4; CDR3 length: 17; D gene: TRBD2; clone size: .; J gene: TRBJ2-1; CDR3 DNA: TGTGCCAGCAGTGATAATGGGGTTAGCGGGGATTACAATGAGCAGTTCTTC; CDR3 protein: CASSDNGVSGDYNEQFF
V gene: TRBV28; CDR3 length: 14; D gene: TRBD1; clone size: .; J gene: TRBJ1-5; CDR3 DNA: TGTGCCAGCAGTAACCCGGGACAGGGGAAGCCCCAGCATTTT; CDR3 protein: CASSNPGQGKPQHF
V gene: TRBV28; CDR3 length: 14; D gene: TRBD1; clone size: .; J gene: TRBJ1-5; CDR3 DNA: TGTGCCACCTACAGGGGGCATCCCAATCAGCCCCAGCATTTT; CDR3 protein: CATYRGHPNQPQHF
V gene: TRBV15; CDR3 length: 15; D gene: TRBD1; clone size: .; J gene: TRBJ2-7; CDR3 DNA: TGTGCCACCAGCAGGTTTGGACAGGAACTTAACGAGCAGTACTTC; CDR3 protein: CATSRFGQELNEQYF
V gene: TRBV6-5; CDR3 length: 14; D gene: .; clone size: .; J gene: TRBJ1-1; CDR3 DNA: TGTGCCAGCAGGTCCGGGGTTACCCACACTGAAGCTTTCTTT; CDR3 protein: CASRSGVTHTEAFF
V gene: TRBV2; CDR3 length: 13; D gene: TRBD2; clone size: few; J gene: TRBJ2-5; CDR3 DNA: TGTGCCAGTTCTAGCGGGAGTAGAGAGACCCAGTACTTC; CDR3 protein: CASSSGSRETQYF